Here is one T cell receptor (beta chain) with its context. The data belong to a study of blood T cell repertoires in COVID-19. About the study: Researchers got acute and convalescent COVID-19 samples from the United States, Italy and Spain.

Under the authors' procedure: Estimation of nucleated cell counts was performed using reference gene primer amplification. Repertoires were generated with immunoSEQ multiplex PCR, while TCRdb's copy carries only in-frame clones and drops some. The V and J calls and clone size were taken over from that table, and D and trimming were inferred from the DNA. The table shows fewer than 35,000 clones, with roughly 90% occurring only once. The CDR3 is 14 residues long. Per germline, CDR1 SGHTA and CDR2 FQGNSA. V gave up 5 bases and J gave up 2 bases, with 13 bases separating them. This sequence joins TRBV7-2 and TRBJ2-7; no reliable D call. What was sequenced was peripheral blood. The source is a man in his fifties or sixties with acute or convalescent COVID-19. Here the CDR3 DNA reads TGTGCCAGCAGCCTACTGGGCCCCCCCTACGAGCAGTACTTC. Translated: CASSLLGPPYEQYF.